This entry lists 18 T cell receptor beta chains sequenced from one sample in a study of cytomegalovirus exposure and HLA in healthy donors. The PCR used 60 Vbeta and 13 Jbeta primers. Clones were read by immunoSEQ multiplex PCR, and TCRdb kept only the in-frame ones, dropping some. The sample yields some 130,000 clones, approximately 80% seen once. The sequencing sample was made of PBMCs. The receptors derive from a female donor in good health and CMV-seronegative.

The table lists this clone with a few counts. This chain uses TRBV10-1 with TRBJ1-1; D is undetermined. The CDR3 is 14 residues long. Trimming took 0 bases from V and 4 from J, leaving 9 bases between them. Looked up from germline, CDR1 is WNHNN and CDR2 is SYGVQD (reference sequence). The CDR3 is CASSESVYSTEAFF. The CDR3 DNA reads TGCGCCAGCAGTGAGTCAGTGTACTCCACTGAAGCTTTCTTT.

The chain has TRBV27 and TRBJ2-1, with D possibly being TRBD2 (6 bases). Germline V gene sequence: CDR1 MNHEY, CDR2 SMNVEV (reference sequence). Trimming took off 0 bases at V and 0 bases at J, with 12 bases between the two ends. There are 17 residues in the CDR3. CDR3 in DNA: TGTGCCAGCAGTTTATCTATAGCGGAGCGCTCCTACAATGAGCAGTTCTTC. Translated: CASSLSIAERSYNEQFF.

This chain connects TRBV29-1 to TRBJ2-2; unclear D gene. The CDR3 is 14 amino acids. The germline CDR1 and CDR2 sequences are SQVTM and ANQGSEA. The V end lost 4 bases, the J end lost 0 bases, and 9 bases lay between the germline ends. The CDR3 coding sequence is TGCAGCGTTGGTTGGCGGACGAACACCGGGGAGCTGTTTTTT. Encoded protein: CSVGWRTNTGELFF.

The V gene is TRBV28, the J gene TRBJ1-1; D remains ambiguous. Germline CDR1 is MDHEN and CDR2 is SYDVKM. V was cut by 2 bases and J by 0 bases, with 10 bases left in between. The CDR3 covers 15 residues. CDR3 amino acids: CASSLGGILNTEAFF. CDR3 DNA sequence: TGTGCCAGCAGTTTAGGTGGCATCCTGAACACTGAAGCTTTCTTT.

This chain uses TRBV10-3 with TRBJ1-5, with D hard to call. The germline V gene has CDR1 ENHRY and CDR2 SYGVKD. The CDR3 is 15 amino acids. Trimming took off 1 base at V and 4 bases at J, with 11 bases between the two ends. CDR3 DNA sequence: TGTGCCATCAGTGAGTTTGCAGGTACTAATCAGCCCCAGCATTTT. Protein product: CAISEFAGTNQPQHF.

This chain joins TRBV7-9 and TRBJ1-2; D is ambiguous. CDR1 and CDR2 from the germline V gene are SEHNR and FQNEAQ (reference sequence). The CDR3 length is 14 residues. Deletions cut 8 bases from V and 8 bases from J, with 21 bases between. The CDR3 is CASLRAEDFAGYTF. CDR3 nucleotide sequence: TGTGCCAGCTTGAGGGCAGAGGACTTCGCGGGCTACACCTTC.

The CDR3 DNA is TGTGCCAGCAGTTCGGACAGATATTACCAAGAGACCCAGTACTTC. Translated: CASSSDRYYQETQYF. The chain links TRBV28 to TRBJ2-5; D possibly corresponds to TRBD1 (6 bases). In germline, CDR1 is MDHEN, CDR2 SYDVKM. CDR3 length equals 15 residues. Trimming stripped 4 bases from V and 0 bases from J, with 12 bases between.

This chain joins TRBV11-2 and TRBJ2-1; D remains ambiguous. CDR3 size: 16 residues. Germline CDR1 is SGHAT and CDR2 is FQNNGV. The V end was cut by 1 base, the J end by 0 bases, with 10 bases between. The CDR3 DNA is TGTGCCAGCAGCTTAGGTCCCTCGAGCTCCTACAATGAGCAGTTCTTC. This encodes CASSLGPSSSYNEQFF. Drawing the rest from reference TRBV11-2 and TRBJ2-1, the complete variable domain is EAGVAQSPRYKIIEKRQSVAFWCNPISGHATLYWYQQILGQGPKLLIQFQNNGVVDDSQLPKDRFSAERLKGVDSTLKIQPAKLEDSAVYLCASSLGPSSSYNEQFFGPGTRLTVL.

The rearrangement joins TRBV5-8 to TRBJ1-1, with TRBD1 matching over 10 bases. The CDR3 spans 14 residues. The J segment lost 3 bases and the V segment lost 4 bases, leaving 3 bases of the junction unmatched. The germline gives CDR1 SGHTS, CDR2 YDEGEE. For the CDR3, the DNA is TGTGCCAGCAGCCCCGGGACAGGGGACACTGAAGCTTTCTTT. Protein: CASSPGTGDTEAFF.

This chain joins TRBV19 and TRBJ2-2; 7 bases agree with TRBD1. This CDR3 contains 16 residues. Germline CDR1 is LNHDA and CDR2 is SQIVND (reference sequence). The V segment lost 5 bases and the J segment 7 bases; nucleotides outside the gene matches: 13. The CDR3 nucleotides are TGTGCCAGTAGTGGATCTGCCGGGACAGCGGACGGGGAGCTGTTTTTT. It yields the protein CASSGSAGTADGELFF.

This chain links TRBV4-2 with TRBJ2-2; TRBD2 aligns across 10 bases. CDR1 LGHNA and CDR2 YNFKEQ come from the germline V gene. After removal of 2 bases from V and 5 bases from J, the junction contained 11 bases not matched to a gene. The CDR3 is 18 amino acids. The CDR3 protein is CASSQSGAGGPETGELFF. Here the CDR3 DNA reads TGTGCCAGCAGCCAATCCGGAGCGGGAGGGCCGGAGACCGGGGAGCTGTTTTTT.

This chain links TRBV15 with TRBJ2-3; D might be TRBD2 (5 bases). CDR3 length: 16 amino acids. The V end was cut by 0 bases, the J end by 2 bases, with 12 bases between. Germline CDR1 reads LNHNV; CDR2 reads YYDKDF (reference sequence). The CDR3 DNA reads TGTGCCACCAGCAGAGAGTCTAGCAGTTACACAGATACGCAGTATTTT. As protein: CATSRESSSYTDTQYF.

CDR3 DNA sequence: TGTGCCAGCACCCCGACAGGCGTAGTAGCCAAAAACATTCAGTACTTC. It translates to CASTPTGVVAKNIQYF. The chain links TRBV28 to TRBJ2-4; perhaps TRBD1 as D (6 bases). CDR3 length: 16 amino acids. The V gene's germline CDR1 is MDHEN and CDR2 SYDVKM. Trimming left V 7 bases short and J 0 bases short, with 16 bases between.

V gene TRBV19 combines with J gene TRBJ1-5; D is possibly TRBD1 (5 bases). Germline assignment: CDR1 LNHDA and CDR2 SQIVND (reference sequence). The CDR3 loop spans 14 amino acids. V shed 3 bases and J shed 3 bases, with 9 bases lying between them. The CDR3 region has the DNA TGTGCCAGTAGTATCAGGGACTACAATCAGCCCCAGCATTTT. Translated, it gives CASSIRDYNQPQHF.

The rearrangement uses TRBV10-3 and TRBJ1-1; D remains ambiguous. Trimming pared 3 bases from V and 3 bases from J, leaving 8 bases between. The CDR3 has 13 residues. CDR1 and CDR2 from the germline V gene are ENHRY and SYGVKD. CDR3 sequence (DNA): TGTGCCATCAGTGACCTAGTGCACACTGAAGCTTTCTTT. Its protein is CAISDLVHTEAFF.

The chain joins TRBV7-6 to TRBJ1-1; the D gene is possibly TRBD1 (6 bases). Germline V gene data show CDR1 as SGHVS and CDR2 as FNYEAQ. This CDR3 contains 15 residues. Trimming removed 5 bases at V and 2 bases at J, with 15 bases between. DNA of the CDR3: TGTGCCAGCAGCGTTCAGGCGGGGGCTAACACTGAAGCTTTCTTT. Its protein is CASSVQAGANTEAFF.

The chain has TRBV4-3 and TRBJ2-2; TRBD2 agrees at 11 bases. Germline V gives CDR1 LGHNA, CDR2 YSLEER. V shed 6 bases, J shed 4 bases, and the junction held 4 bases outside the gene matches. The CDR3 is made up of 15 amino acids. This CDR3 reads CASRTSGSPTGELFF. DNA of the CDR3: TGCGCCAGCAGAACTAGCGGGAGTCCCACCGGGGAGCTGTTTTTT.

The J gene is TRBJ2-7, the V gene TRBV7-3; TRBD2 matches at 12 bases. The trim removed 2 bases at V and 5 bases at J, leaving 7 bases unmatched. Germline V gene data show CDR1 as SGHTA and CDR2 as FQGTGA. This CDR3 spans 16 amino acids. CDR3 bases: TGTGCCAGCAGCTTATCCCTAGCGGGAGGGCGGAACGAGCAGTACTTC. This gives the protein CASSLSLAGGRNEQYF.